The entry that follows covers one T cell receptor beta chain sequence. Sequencing was performed with immunoSEQ multiplex PCR; in TCRdb, only in-frame clones are kept and a portion is missing. The table lists about 300,000 clones, 74% of them singletons. This specimen comes from a study of shared clonotypes between healthy human individuals. Recent acute infections and vaccinations were absent in the healthy HIV-negative adult donors. The V gene lost 3 bases and the J gene lost 6 bases, with 13 bases spanning the gap. Germline V gene sequence: CDR1 LNHNV, CDR2 YYDKDF (reference sequence). This CDR3 region has 14 residues.

The sequence derives from a man aged 30-40 years in good health. This chain joins TRBV15 and TRBJ2-3; unclear D gene. The sample consisted of memory CD4+ T cells sorted from blood. Subset defined: CD45RA-negative fraction. This chain's CDR3 is CATSSAPSGDTQYF. In DNA form, the CDR3 reads TGTGCCACCAGCAGTGCACCTAGTGGGGATACGCAGTATTTT.